The 9 T cell receptor beta chains presented below share a single source sample, sequenced in a study of identical twins listed by TCRdb under 2016. Libraries were made using 5' RACE. The sequencer was an Illumina HiSeq 2000. TCRdb passed the public sequencing reads through fastp at Q25 and MiXCR, retaining productive beta sequences. Each CDR3 protein appears once, grouped with its most common genes and DNA. Counted in this sample were approximately 350,000 distinct CDR3 sequences; 9% to 15% of them appeared once. Clones ranked in the top ten supply roughly 7.8% of the sample. This same sample was also part of a study on yellow fever vaccine responses in identical twins.

Sequencing was performed on CD8+ T cells sorted from blood. The receptors stem from a woman under 30 in good health.

This clonotype has more than one count but fewer than ten. V usage is TRBV7-7 and J usage is TRBJ1-6; D is ambiguous. Trimming took off 1 base at V and 9 bases at J, with 7 bases between the two ends. CDR1 SSHAT and CDR2 FNYEAQ come from the germline V gene (reference sequence). The CDR3 sequence is 13 residues long. The CDR3, as DNA: TGTGCCAGCAGCTTAGATTTGCGTTCACCCCTCCACTTT. Its protein product is CASSLDLRSPLHF.

In its sample, this clonotype was seen a few times. The rearrangement joins TRBV5-6 to TRBJ2-7; 8 bases are shared with TRBD1. This CDR3 region has 12 residues. In germline, CDR1 is SGHDT, CDR2 YYEEEE. V trimming: 9 bases; J trimming: 6 bases; junction bases outside the gene matches: 8. In DNA form, the CDR3 reads TGTGCCACTCAGACAGGGGCTGGCGAGCAGTACGTC. Translating it yields CATQTGAGEQYV.

This clonotype was seen more than once but under ten times. In this CDR3 the conserved last residue, phenylalanine or tryptophan, is missing, so a read error is likely. The DNA is omitted, as the CDR3 cannot be located on it reliably, and the CDR3 follows TCRdb's listing. The chain joins TRBV6-2 or TRBV6-3 to TRBJ2-7; TRBD2, the D gene given by the table, was not confirmed from the DNA. The CDR3 is 15 residues long, counting both termini. The V gene's germline CDR1 is MNHEY and CDR2 SVGEGT. The CDR3 sequence: CASSYGYGLTSSTDL.

In this sample, this clonotype turned up a few times. The V gene is TRBV11-3, the J gene TRBJ2-1, with D uncertain. The CDR3 has 11 residues. Germline V gene sequence: CDR1 SGHNT, CDR2 YENEEA. Trimming left V 1 base short and J 15 bases short, with 10 bases between. The CDR3 spells CASSLGGDTFF. DNA for the CDR3: TGTGCCAGCAGCTTAGGGGGTGATACGTTCTTC.

The rearrangement links TRBV12-5 to TRBJ2-1, with 12 bases aligning to TRBD2. The V gene end was trimmed by 5 bases and the J gene end by 6 bases; junction bases not matched to a gene: 8. CDR3 length: 16 amino acids. Germline V gene data show CDR1 as LGHNT and CDR2 as FRNRAP. CDR3 nucleotides: TGTGCTAGTGGTCCCCGACTAGCGGGAGAGTTCAATGAGCAGTTCTTC. Protein product: CASGPRLAGEFNEQFF.

The chain couples TRBV2 to TRBJ1-6; the D is unclear. V lost 4 bases and J lost 7, with 11 bases in between. Germline loops: CDR1 SNHLY, CDR2 FYNNEI. This CDR3 has 14 residues. CDR3 in DNA: TGTGCCAGCAGTGTCGAAGTATACAATTCACCCCTCCACTTT. This gives the protein CASSVEVYNSPLHF.

This clonotype was seen at least ten times. The V gene is TRBV12-3 or TRBV12-4, the J gene TRBJ2-1; D remains unclear. The CDR3 has 15 residues. The V end lost 7 bases, the J end lost 4 bases, and 17 bases lay between the germline ends. CDR3 region: CASTDTTRRYNEQFF. CDR3 DNA: TGTGCCAGCACAGACACCACGCGCCGTTACAATGAGCAGTTCTTC.

This clonotype was observed a handful of times. The CDR3 DNA sequence: TGCAGCGTTGAGCCTGGACAGGGGAATTCGGCAGCGGGCACGCAGTATTTT. This codes for CSVEPGQGNSAAGTQYF. The rearrangement joins TRBV29-1 to TRBJ2-3; TRBD1 matches 9 bases. Germline CDR1 is SQVTM and CDR2 is ANQGSEA. J lost 9 bases, V lost 3 bases, and 19 bases had no gene match. This CDR3 contains 17 residues.

This clonotype was counted ten times or more. The rearrangement links TRBV11-2 to TRBJ2-5, with 8 bases identical to TRBD1. The junction had 8 bases not matched to a gene; V was cut back by 4 bases and J by 4 bases. The CDR3 consists of 15 residues. The germline CDR1 and CDR2 sequences are SGHAT and FQNNGV. The CDR3, as DNA: TGTGCCAGCAGCTCCGGACAGGGAGAGATAGAGACCCAGTACTTC. Translated, it gives CASSSGQGEIETQYF.